This TCR beta chain stems from a study of beta chain features in type 1 diabetes. The study, taken as a whole, reports: TCRB CDR3 length was moderately but significantly reduced in all four CD4+ subsets of Type 1 diabetes patients.

This clone was seen a few times. Its antigen is not known. Sequencing targeted expressed TCRB transcripts, as all isolated RNA had been reverse transcribed. The protocol was immunoSEQ multiplex PCR, while the TCRdb copy is restricted to in-frame clones and leaves out a portion. The sample carries about 300,000 clones, 13% recorded once. From germline, CDR1 is SSHAT and CDR2 FNYEAQ (reference sequence). The V end was cut by 3 bases, the J end by 1 base, with 5 bases between. This CDR3 spans 13 amino acids. The source is a woman between 18 and 29 years old with type 1 diabetes. The sequenced sample consisted of naive CD4+ T cells from blood. The chain employs TRBV7-7 and TRBJ2-3; D gene unclear. CDR3 residues: CASSFPGTDTQYF. Written as DNA, the CDR3 is TGTGCCAGCAGCTTCCCTGGCACAGATACGCAGTATTTT.